These T cell receptor beta chains were read from a single sample in a study of persistence of HIV-infected CD4 T cells. Their recognized antigens are unknown. Clones were read by immunoSEQ multiplex PCR, and TCRdb kept only the in-frame ones, dropping some. Of about 46,000 clones listed, around 90% were seen once; the top ten hold 3.3%. The material was CD4+ T cells sorted from PBMCs after roughly 18-hour stimulation, obtained from a patient who received antiretroviral therapy. Receptor source: an adult woman with HIV who was CMV-seropositive. CDR3s leave out the opening cysteine and the closing phenylalanine or tryptophan. Some rows mark clone size as missing; the rest say once, few, many or name a class of expanded clone.

j_gene: TRBJ1-1; v_gene: TRBV6-6; len: 9; abundance: NA; CDR3aa: ASYGESEAF
j_gene: TRBJ2-7; v_gene: TRBV6-6; len: 10; abundance: NA; CDR3aa: ASAKQGYEQY
j_gene: TRBJ1-1; v_gene: TRBV25-1; len: 11; abundance: NA; CDR3aa: ASGHSMNTEAF
j_gene: TRBJ2-2; v_gene: TRBV5-4; len: 10; abundance: NA; CDR3aa: ASSLDTGELF
j_gene: TRBJ1-1; v_gene: TRBV12-3/TRBV12-4; len: 9; abundance: NA; CDR3aa: ASSPNVEAF
j_gene: TRBJ1-1; v_gene: TRBV9; len: 12; abundance: NA; CDR3aa: ASSAQTGGTEAF
j_gene: TRBJ2-1; v_gene: TRBV10-1; len: 13; abundance: NA; CDR3aa: ASSEKGGSHNEQF
j_gene: TRBJ1-4; v_gene: TRBV7-2; len: 11; abundance: NA; CDR3aa: ASSSKGRGKLF
j_gene: TRBJ1-1; v_gene: TRBV18; len: 11; abundance: few; CDR3aa: ASSRTGGDEAF
j_gene: TRBJ1-1; v_gene: TRBV7-2; len: 15; abundance: NA; CDR3aa: ASSSLILRTQNTEAF
j_gene: TRBJ1-5; v_gene: TRBV18; len: 11; abundance: NA; CDR3aa: ASSSDIDQPQH
j_gene: TRBJ1-5; v_gene: TRBV25-1; len: 12; abundance: NA; CDR3aa: ASSPREINQPQH
j_gene: TRBJ2-7; v_gene: TRBV5-1; len: 15; abundance: NA; CDR3aa: ASSLAGTGGKKNEQY
j_gene: TRBJ1-2; v_gene: TRBV6-2/TRBV6-3; len: 9; abundance: NA; CDR3aa: ASSHLGGYT
j_gene: TRBJ1-5; v_gene: TRBV12-3/TRBV12-4; len: 10; abundance: NA; CDR3aa: ASRGGNQPQH
j_gene: TRBJ2-7; v_gene: TRBV7-2; len: 13; abundance: NA; CDR3aa: ASSLVARGVREQY
j_gene: TRBJ1-6; v_gene: TRBV7-2; len: 14; abundance: NA; CDR3aa: ASSIGQGANNSPLH
j_gene: TRBJ1-2; v_gene: TRBV25-1; len: 11; abundance: NA; CDR3aa: ASSEYLDGSYT
j_gene: TRBJ1-1; v_gene: TRBV11-3; len: 14; abundance: once; CDR3aa: ASSLAQRAGGTEAF
j_gene: TRBJ1-2; v_gene: TRBV7-2; len: 13; abundance: once; CDR3aa: ASSPRTTGIGGYT